This is a list of T cell receptor beta chains from one sample in a study of CD8 T cells in Susac syndrome. From the immunoSEQ multiplex PCR reads, TCRdb called clonotypes with MiXCR, one entry per CDR3 protein. The sample contains tens of thousands of distinct CDR3 sequences, just under 95% of which appear only once. Sequencing was performed on CD4+ T cells from PBMCs. The receptors here all came from a human donor with Susac syndrome. CDR3s include the opening cysteine and the closing phenylalanine or tryptophan. Each record gives: clone size, CDR3 length, D gene, V gene, J gene, CDR3 protein, CDR3 DNA. The D gene is left open where the match is weak. Clone size is not always given. Where it is, it says once, few, many or a class for expanded clones.

>.|16|TRBD2|TRBV19|TRBJ2-2
CASSMSSGRNTGELFF
TGTGCCAGTAGTATGTCGAGCGGGAGGAACACCGGGGAGCTGTTTTTT
>.|14|TRBD2|TRBV7-2|TRBJ2-5
CASTSGGTVKTQYF
TGTGCCAGCACTAGCGGGGGCACCGTGAAGACCCAGTACTTC
>.|14|.|TRBV5-4|TRBJ2-2
CASSFTTNTGELFF
TGTGCCAGCAGCTTTACTACAAACACCGGGGAGCTGTTTTTT
>.|13|.|TRBV6-2/TRBV6-3|TRBJ1-1
CASRGPQTTEAFF
TGTGCCAGCAGAGGACCCCAGACCACTGAAGCTTTCTTT
>.|12|TRBD1|TRBV18|TRBJ1-2
CASSFDRAGYTF
TGTGCCAGCTCGTTCGACAGGGCTGGCTACACCTTC
>.|10|.|TRBV30|TRBJ1-2
CAWSQGGYTF
TGTGCCTGGAGTCAGGGAGGCTACACCTTC
>.|15|TRBD1|TRBV4-2|TRBJ1-1
CASSQEPDRGGEAFF
TGTGCCAGCAGCCAAGAGCCCGACAGGGGTGGCGAAGCTTTCTTT
>.|15|.|TRBV20-1|TRBJ2-1
CSASRPGTAGNEQFF
TGCAGTGCTTCTCGTCCCGGGACGGCGGGGAATGAGCAGTTCTTC
>once|15|TRBD1|TRBV12-3/TRBV12-4|TRBJ2-7
CASRRPGQGAYEQYF
TGTGCCAGCAGACGTCCGGGACAGGGGGCCTACGAGCAGTACTTC
>.|13|TRBD1|TRBV29-1|TRBJ1-1
CKAGQGAGTEAFF
TGTAAAGCGGGACAGGGGGCGGGTACTGAAGCTTTCTTT
>.|13|.|TRBV3-1|TRBJ2-4
CASSPLDGQIQYF
TGTGCCAGCAGCCCCCTGGACGGACAAATTCAGTACTTC
>few|14|TRBD1|TRBV6-1|TRBJ2-5
CASSLGTGGETQYF
TGTGCCAGCAGTCTAGGGACAGGCGGGGAGACCCAGTACTTC
>.|17|.|TRBV30|TRBJ1-3
CAWSVPRQTLSGNTIYF
TGTGCCTGGAGTGTACCGCGACAGACGCTTTCTGGAAACACCATATATTTT
>.|13|.|TRBV23-1|TRBJ2-5
CASSRAGKETQYF
TGCGCCAGCAGTCGAGCAGGGAAAGAGACCCAGTACTTC
>.|13|.|TRBV29-1|TRBJ2-2
CSVEKGGGGELFF
TGCAGCGTTGAAAAGGGAGGAGGCGGGGAGCTGTTTTTT
>.|13|.|TRBV7-2|TRBJ1-6
CASTRNNNSPLHF
TGTGCCAGCACCCGGAATAATAATTCACCCCTCCACTTT
>.|14|.|TRBV28|TRBJ2-7
CASSWAGKPYEQYF
TGTGCCAGCAGTTGGGCGGGGAAACCCTACGAGCAGTACTTC
>once|15|.|TRBV12-3/TRBV12-4|TRBJ1-6
CASSGGPSSNSPLHF
TGTGCCAGCAGTGGTGGCCCCTCGAGTAATTCACCCCTCCACTTT
>.|13|.|TRBV12-3/TRBV12-4|TRBJ1-5
CASTQSAIQPQHF
TGTGCCAGCACTCAAAGCGCCATTCAGCCCCAGCATTTT
>once|12|.|TRBV20-1|TRBJ1-5
CSARSQGQPQHF
TGCAGTGCTAGATCACAGGGCCAGCCCCAGCATTTT
>.|15|TRBD1|TRBV12-3/TRBV12-4|TRBJ1-6
CASSLKGAYNSPLHF
TGTGCCAGCAGTTTAAAGGGGGCGTATAATTCACCCCTCCACTTT
>.|13|.|TRBV15|TRBJ2-2
CATQRAGTGELFF
TGTGCCACTCAGCGAGCCGGGACCGGGGAGCTGTTTTTT
>.|16|.|TRBV5-1|TRBJ2-3
CASSLDQGPPSDTQYF
TGCGCCAGCAGCTTGGACCAGGGGCCTCCCAGTGATACGCAGTATTTT
>.|13|.|TRBV20-1|TRBJ2-7
CSASWGLTYEQYF
TGCAGTGCTAGTTGGGGTCTAACCTACGAGCAGTACTTC
>.|15|TRBD1|TRBV5-4|TRBJ2-2
CASSTRTGNTGELFF
TGTGCCAGCAGCACGAGGACAGGGAACACCGGGGAGCTGTTTTTT
>once|13|TRBD1|TRBV30|TRBJ2-7
CAWSAGGYDEQYF
TGTGCCTGGAGCGCAGGGGGCTACGACGAGCAGTACTTC
>once|13|.|TRBV23-1|TRBJ1-2
CASSHYYSYGYTF
TGCGCCAGCAGTCACTACTACAGCTATGGCTACACCTTC
>.|16|TRBD2|TRBV6-4|TRBJ2-1
CASSVKASGDYNEQFF
TGTGCCAGCAGTGTTAAGGCTAGCGGGGATTACAATGAGCAGTTCTTC
>.|13|.|TRBV2|TRBJ1-1
CASSGHMNTEAFF
TGTGCCAGCAGTGGACACATGAACACTGAAGCTTTCTTT
>once|12|.|TRBV24-1|TRBJ2-5
CATSDLRETQYF
TGTGCCACCAGTGATTTAAGGGAGACCCAGTACTTC
>.|14|.|TRBV4-1|TRBJ2-7
CASSQVGYPYEQYF
TGCGCCAGCAGCCAAGTGGGCTACCCCTACGAGCAGTACTTC
>.|14|.|TRBV20-1|TRBJ2-1
CSAPGAHPGNEQFF
TGCAGTGCCCCGGGGGCCCACCCGGGGAATGAGCAGTTCTTC
>.|13|TRBD1|TRBV15|TRBJ2-5
CATSSGGQETQYF
TGTGCCACCAGTTCAGGGGGACAAGAGACCCAGTACTTC
>.|15|.|TRBV4-3|TRBJ2-5
CASSQDGLRGETQYF
TGCGCCAGCAGCCAAGACGGCCTGAGGGGAGAGACCCAGTACTTC
>.|14|.|TRBV20-1|TRBJ1-6
CSARTGTTNSPLHF
TGCAGTGCTAGGACCGGGACAACGAATTCACCCCTCCACTTT
>.|17|.|TRBV20-1|TRBJ2-5
CSARGSKGWGPRETQYF
TGCAGTGCTAGAGGGTCGAAGGGGTGGGGCCCAAGAGAGACCCAGTACTTC